The 7 T cell receptor beta chains listed next were all sequenced from one sample in a study of T cells in Graves' hyperthyroidism and ophthalmopathy (dated by TCRdb to between 2018 and 2021). Libraries were constructed by multiplex PCR. The sequencer was an Illumina HiSeq 2000. TCR beta CDR3 regions were amplified from RNA transcripts. The TCR CDR3 was subjected to a first round of RT-PCR using the HTBI primer set and the Qiagen OneStep RT-PCR kit. In-frame beta chains were kept once TCRdb had trimmed the public reads at Q25 with fastp and called clones with MiXCR. Every entry covers one CDR3 protein and lists the most common genes and DNA from its rows. The sample data list roughly 700,000 distinct CDR3 sequences, and 15% to 20% of these were observed just once. Around 15% of the sample is held by the ten biggest clonotypes. Sequenced: blood. The receptors here all came from a man aged 45-60 years with Graves' hyperthyroidism.

Only a few counts were recorded for this clonotype. This chain connects TRBV15 to TRBJ2-5; possible D gene TRBD2, 5 bases. CDR1 is LNHNV and CDR2 is YYDKDF in the germline V gene (reference sequence). V lost 1 base and J lost 5, with 14 bases in between. The CDR3 has 15 residues. CDR3 in amino acids: CATSRGVTGWETQYF. Here the CDR3 DNA reads TGTGCCACCAGCAGAGGTGTGACGGGATGGGAGACCCAGTACTTC.

This chain uses TRBV11-2 with TRBJ2-1; 7 positions agree with TRBD2. The V segment lost 4 bases and the J segment 8 bases; nucleotides outside the gene matches: 14. The germline CDR1 and CDR2 sequences are SGHAT and FQNNGV. The CDR3 covers 16 residues. In DNA, the CDR3 is TGTGCCAGCAGCTCAAGTCGGTCTTCGCGGGAGTATGAGCAGTTCTTC. Translation: CASSSSRSSREYEQFF.

In its sample, this clonotype was seen once. This sequence joins TRBV12-3 or TRBV12-4 and TRBJ1-3; no firm D call. Deletions cut 3 bases from V and 4 bases from J, with 10 bases between. The CDR3 totals 14 residues. Here the CDR3 reads CASSFGQSGNTIYF. CDR3 nucleotides: TGTGCCAGCAGTTTCGGTCAGTCAGGAAACACCATATATTTT.

A word on this clonotype: The junction shows a germline mismatch at one end, possibly a read error. This sequence joins TRBV11-2 and TRBJ2-1, with 8 bases lining up with TRBD2. Germline-derived CDR1 and CDR2 are SGHAT and FQNNGV. This CDR3 spans 17 amino acids. In nucleotides, the CDR3 is TGTGCCAGCGGCTTATTCACGGCGGGAGGCGGCTACAATGAGCAGTTCTTC. It codes for CASGLFTAGGGYNEQFF.

This clonotype was observed many times. V gene TRBV5-1 combines with J gene TRBJ2-1; 8 nucleotides align to TRBD2. Germline CDR1 is SGHRS and CDR2 is YFSETQ. The V gene end was trimmed by 5 bases and the J gene end by 6 bases; junction bases not matched to a gene: 10. The CDR3 loop spans 15 amino acids. CDR3 nucleotides: TGCGCCAGCAGTGACCAAGCGGGAGAATTCAATGAGCAGTTCTTC. Translating it yields CASSDQAGEFNEQFF.

This clonotype was observed at least ten times. This sequence joins TRBV2 and TRBJ2-1, with 8 bases fitting TRBD1. Germline CDR1 is SNHLY and CDR2 is FYNNEI. The V and J ends lost 6 bases and 9 bases, in that order; junction bases with no gene match: 7. This CDR3 is built from 13 residues. The CDR3 DNA reads as TGTGCCAGCAGGGACAGGGCGATCGGTGAGCAGTTCTTC. This translates into CASRDRAIGEQFF. The complete variable domain, with remaining parts taken from reference TRBV2 and TRBJ2-1, reads EPEVTQTPSHQVTQMGQEVILRCVPISNHLYFYWYRQILGQKVEFLVSFYNNEISEKSEIFDDQFSVERPDGSNFTLKIRSTKLEDSAMYFCASRDRAIGEQFFGPGTRLTVL.

This clonotype appeared many times. The CDR3 DNA follows: TGTGCCACCAGCCGAGGACTCTCTGGGGCCAACGTCCTGACTTTC. Translating gives CATSRGLSGANVLTF. The V gene is TRBV24-1, the J gene TRBJ2-6, with a weak D call TRBD2 (5 bases). V shed 7 bases and J shed 0 bases, with 9 bases lying between them. CDR1 and CDR2 from the germline V gene are KGHDR and SFDVKD. The CDR3 contains 15 residues.